This T cell receptor (beta chain) comes out of a study of cytomegalovirus exposure and HLA in healthy donors. Study overall: The Caucasian-associated ancestry cluster held roughly 78% of a few hundred genotyped donors.

The PCR employed 60 Vbeta primers together with 13 Jbeta primers. The repertoire was sequenced with immunoSEQ multiplex PCR; TCRdb's copy has only in-frame clones and lacks some. The sample includes about 180,000 clones, 75% to 85% of them seen just once. The CDR3 loop spans 14 amino acids. The germline gives CDR1 GTSNPN, CDR2 SVGIG (reference sequence). V gave up 6 bases and J gave up 2 bases, with 14 bases separating them. The clonotype was recovered from a man between 18 and 29 years old in good health and CMV-seronegative. This chain links TRBV30 with TRBJ1-5; possible D gene TRBD1, 5 bases. Sample: PBMCs. The CDR3 spells CACSAAGGNQPQHF. The CDR3 DNA reads TGTGCCTGCTCGGCAGCGGGGGGCAATCAGCCCCAGCATTTT. The complete variable domain, with remaining parts taken from reference TRBV30 and TRBJ1-5, reads SQTIHQWPATLVQPVGSPLSLECTVEGTSNPNLYWYRQAAGRGLQLLFYSVGIGQISSEVPQNLSASRPQDRQFILSSKKLLLSDSGFYLCACSAAGGNQPQHFGDGTRLSIL.